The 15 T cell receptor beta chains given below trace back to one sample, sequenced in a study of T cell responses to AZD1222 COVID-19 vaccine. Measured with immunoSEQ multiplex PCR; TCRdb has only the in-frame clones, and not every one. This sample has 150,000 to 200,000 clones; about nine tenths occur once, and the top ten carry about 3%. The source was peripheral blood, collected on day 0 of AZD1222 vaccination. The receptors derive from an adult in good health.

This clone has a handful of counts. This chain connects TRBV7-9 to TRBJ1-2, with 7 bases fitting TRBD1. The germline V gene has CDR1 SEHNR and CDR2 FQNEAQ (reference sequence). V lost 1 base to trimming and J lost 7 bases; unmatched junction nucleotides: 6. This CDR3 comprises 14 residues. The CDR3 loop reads CASSLDGSGGGYTF. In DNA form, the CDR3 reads TGTGCCAGCAGCTTAGATGGATCAGGGGGTGGCTACACCTTC.

The DNA of the CDR3 is TGTGCCAGCTCACCCGGACCCGGTTTGGGGGAGCAGTTCTTC. Translated: CASSPGPGLGEQFF. The gene calls are TRBV18 and TRBJ2-1; D unresolved. In germline, CDR1 is KGHSH, CDR2 LQKENI. The CDR3 length is 14 residues. V was clipped by 3 bases and J by 10 bases, with 16 bases between them. Full variable domain (missing parts from reference TRBV18 and TRBJ2-1): NAGVMQNPRHLVRRRGQEARLRCSPMKGHSHVYWYRQLPEEGLKFMVYLQKENIIDESGMPKERFSAEFPKEGPSILRIQQVVRGDSAAYFCASSPGPGLGEQFFGPGTRLTVL.

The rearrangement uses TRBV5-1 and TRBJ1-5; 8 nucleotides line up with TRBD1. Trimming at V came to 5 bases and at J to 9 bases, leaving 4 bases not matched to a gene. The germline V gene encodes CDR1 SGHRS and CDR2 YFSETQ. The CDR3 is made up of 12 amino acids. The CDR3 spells CASREGQGPQHF. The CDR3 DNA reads TGCGCCAGCAGGGAAGGACAGGGGCCCCAGCATTTT.

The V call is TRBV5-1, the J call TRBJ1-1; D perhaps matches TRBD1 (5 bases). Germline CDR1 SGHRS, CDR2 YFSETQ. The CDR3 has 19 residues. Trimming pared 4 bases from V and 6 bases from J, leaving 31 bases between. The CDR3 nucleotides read TGCGCCAGCAGCGGATACCCGTATCGCCTTTCACAAGGGGTGGCTGAAGCTTTCTTT. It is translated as CASSGYPYRLSQGVAEAFF.

CDR3 in DNA: TGTGCCAGCCGGGGACAGGGCTCCTACGAGCAGTACTTC. Protein: CASRGQGSYEQYF. The J gene is TRBJ2-7, the V gene TRBV6-5; 9 nucleotides align to TRBD1. CDR1 and CDR2 (germline): MNHEY, SVGAGI. This CDR3 region has 13 residues. The junction had 2 bases not matched to a gene; V was cut back by 8 bases and J by 0 bases.

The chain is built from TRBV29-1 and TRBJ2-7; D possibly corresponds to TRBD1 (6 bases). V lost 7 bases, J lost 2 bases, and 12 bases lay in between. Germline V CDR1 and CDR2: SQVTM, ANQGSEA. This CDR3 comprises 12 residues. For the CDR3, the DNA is TGCAGCGGCCGGGACACTGCCTACGAGCAGTACTTC. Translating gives CSGRDTAYEQYF.

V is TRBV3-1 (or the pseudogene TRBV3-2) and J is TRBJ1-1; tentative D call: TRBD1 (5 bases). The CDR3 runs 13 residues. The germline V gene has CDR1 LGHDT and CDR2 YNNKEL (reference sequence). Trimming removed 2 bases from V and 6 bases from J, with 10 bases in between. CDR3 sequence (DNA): TGTGCCAGCAGCCAACTGGACATATCTGAAGCTTTCTTT. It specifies CASSQLDISEAFF.

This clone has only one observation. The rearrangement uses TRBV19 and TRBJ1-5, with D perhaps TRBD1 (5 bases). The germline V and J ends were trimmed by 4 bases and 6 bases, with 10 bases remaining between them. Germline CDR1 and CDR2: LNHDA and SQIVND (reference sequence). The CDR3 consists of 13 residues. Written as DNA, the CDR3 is TGTGCCAGTAGTACAGGGAATACTCAGCCCCAGCATTTT. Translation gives CASSTGNTQPQHF.

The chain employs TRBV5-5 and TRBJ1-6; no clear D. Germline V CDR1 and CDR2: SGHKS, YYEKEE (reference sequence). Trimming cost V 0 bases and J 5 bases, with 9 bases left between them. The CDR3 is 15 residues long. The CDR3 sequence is CASSLALVNNSPLHF. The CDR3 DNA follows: TGTGCCAGCAGCTTGGCCTTAGTGAATAATTCACCCCTCCACTTT.

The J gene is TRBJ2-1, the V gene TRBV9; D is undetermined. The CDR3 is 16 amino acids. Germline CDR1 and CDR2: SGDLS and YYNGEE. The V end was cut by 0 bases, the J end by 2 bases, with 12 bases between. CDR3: CASSVEGSRAYNEQFF. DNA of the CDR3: TGTGCCAGCAGCGTAGAGGGTAGCCGCGCCTACAATGAGCAGTTCTTC.

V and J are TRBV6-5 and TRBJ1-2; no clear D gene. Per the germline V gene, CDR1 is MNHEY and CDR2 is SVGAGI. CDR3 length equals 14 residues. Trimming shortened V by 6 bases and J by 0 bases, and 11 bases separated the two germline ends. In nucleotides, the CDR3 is TGTGCCAGCAGACCCGACGGTGCTAACTATGGCTACACCTTC. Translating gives CASRPDGANYGYTF.

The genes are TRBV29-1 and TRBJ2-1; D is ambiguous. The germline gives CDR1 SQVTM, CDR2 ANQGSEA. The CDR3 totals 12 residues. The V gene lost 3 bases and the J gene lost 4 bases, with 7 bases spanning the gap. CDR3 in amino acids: CSVDADYNEQFF. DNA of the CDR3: TGCAGCGTTGATGCGGATTACAATGAGCAGTTCTTC.

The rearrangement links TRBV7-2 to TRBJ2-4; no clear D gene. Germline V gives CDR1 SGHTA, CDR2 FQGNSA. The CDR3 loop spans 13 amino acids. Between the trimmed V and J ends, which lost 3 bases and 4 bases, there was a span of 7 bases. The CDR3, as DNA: TGTGCCAGCAGCTTGGCAGATAAAAACATTCAGTACTTC. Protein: CASSLADKNIQYF.

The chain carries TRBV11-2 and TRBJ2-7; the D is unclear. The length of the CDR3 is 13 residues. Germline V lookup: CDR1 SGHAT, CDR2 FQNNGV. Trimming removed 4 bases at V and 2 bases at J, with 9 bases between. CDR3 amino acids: CASSYGPPYEQYF. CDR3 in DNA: TGTGCCAGCAGCTACGGGCCCCCCTACGAGCAGTACTTC.

The CDR3: CASSIQQADTQYF. The CDR3 nucleotides read TGTGCCAGCAGTATACAACAGGCAGATACGCAGTATTTT. The V call is TRBV6-5, the J call TRBJ2-3, with D possibly matching TRBD1 (5 bases). The germline V gene encodes CDR1 MNHEY and CDR2 SVGAGI. Trimming took off 5 bases at V and 4 bases at J, with 10 bases between the two ends. The CDR3 has 13 residues.